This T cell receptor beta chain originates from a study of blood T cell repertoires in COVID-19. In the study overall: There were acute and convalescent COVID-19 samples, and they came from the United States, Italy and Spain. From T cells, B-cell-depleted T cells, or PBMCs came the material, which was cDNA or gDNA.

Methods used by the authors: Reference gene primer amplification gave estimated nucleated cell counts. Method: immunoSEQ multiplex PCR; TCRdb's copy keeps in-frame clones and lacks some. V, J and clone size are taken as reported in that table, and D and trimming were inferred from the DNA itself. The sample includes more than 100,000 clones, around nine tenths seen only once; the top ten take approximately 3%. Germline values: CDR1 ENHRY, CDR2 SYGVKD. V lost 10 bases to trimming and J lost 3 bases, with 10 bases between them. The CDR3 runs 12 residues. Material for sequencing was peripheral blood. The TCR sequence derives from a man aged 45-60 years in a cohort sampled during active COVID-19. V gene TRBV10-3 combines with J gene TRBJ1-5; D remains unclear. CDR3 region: CATREPNQPQHF. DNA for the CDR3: TGTGCCACGCGGGAACCCAATCAGCCCCAGCATTTT.